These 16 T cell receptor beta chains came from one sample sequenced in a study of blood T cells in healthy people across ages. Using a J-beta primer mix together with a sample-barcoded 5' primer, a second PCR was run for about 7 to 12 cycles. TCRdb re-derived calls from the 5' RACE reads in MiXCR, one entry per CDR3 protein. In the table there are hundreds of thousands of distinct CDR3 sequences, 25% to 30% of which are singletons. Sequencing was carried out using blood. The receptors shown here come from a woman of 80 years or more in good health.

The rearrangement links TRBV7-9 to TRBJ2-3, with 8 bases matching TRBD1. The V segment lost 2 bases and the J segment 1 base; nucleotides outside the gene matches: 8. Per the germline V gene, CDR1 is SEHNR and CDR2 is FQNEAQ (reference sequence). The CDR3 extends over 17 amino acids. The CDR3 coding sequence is TGTGCCAGCAGCTTAAACGCCGGGACAGGTCGCACAGATACGCAGTATTTT. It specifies CASSLNAGTGRTDTQYF.

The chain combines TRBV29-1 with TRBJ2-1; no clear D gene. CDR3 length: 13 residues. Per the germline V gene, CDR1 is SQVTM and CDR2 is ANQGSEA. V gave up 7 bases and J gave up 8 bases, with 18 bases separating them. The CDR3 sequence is CSGHGEDSDEQFF. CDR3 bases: TGCAGCGGGCACGGAGAAGATTCCGATGAGCAGTTCTTC.

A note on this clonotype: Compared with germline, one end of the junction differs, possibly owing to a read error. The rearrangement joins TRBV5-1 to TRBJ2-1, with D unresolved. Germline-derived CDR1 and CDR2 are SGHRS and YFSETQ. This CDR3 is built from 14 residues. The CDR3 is CVSSMEPRDNEQFF. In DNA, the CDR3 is TGCGTCAGCAGCATGGAGCCCCGGGACAATGAGCAGTTCTTC.

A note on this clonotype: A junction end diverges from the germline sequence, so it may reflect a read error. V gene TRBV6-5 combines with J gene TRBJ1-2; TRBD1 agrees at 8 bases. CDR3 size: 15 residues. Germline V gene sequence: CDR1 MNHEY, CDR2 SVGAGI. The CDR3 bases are TGTGCCAGCAGTCACTCGCGTCAGGGGGCTCGGGGCTACACCTTC. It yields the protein CASSHSRQGARGYTF.

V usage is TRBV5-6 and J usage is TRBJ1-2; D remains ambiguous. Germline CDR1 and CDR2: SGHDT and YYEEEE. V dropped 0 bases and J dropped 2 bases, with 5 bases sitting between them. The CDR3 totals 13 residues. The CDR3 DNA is TGTGCCAGCAGCTTGGTGAGAAACTATGGCTACACCTTC. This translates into CASSLVRNYGYTF.

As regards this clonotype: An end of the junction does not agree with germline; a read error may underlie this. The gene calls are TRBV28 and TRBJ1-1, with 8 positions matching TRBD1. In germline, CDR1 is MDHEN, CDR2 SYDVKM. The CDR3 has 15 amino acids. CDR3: CASSPSRGQIPEAFF. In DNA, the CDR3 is TGTGCTAGCAGTCCTTCCAGGGGGCAGATCCCTGAAGCTTTCTTT.

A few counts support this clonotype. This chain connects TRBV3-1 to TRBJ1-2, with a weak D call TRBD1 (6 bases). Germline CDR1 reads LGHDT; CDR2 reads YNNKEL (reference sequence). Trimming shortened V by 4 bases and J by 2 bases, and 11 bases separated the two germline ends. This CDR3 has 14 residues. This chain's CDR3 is CASSRGQMNYGYTF. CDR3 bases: TGTGCCAGCAGCCGAGGACAGATGAACTATGGCTACACCTTC.

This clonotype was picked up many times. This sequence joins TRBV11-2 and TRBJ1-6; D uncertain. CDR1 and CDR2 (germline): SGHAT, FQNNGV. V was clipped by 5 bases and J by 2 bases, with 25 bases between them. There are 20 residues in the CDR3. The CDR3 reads CASSLYPPTHRLPYNSPLHF. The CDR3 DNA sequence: TGTGCCAGCAGCCTCTATCCCCCGACACACCGACTCCCCTATAATTCACCCCTCCACTTT.

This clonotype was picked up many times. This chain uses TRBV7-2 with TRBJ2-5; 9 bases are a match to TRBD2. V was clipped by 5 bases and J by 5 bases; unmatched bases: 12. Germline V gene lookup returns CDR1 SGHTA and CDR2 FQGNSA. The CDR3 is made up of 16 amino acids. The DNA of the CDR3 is TGTGCCAGCAGCCAGCGTCTGCGGGGGGGCCGGGAGACCCAGTACTTC. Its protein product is CASSQRLRGGRETQYF.

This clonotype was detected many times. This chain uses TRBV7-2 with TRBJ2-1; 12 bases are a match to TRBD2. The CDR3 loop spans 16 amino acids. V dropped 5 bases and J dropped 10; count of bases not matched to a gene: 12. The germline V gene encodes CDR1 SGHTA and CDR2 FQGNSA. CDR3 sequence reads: CASSDSSGLAGQEQFF. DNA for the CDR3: TGTGCCAGCAGCGACTCCAGCGGACTAGCGGGGCAGGAGCAGTTCTTC.

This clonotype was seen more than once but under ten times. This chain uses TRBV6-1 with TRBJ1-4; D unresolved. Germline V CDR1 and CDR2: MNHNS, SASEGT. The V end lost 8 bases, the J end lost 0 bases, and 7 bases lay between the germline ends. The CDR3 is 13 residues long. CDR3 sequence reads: CASGIATNEKLFF. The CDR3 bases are TGTGCCAGCGGGATTGCAACTAATGAAAAACTGTTTTTT.

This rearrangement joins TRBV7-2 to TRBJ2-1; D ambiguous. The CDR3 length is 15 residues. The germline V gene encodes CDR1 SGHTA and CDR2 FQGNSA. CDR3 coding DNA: TGTGTCGGCAGCTTAATCCCGGTCTCCTACAATGAGCAGTTCTTC. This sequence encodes CVGSLIPVSYNEQFF.

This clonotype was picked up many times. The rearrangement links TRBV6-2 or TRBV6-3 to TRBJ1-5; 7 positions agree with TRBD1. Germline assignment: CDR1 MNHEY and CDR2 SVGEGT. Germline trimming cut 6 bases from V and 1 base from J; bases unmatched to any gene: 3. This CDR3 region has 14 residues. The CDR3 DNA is TGTGCCAGCAGGCCACAGGGGAGCAATCAGCCCCAGCATTTT. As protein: CASRPQGSNQPQHF.

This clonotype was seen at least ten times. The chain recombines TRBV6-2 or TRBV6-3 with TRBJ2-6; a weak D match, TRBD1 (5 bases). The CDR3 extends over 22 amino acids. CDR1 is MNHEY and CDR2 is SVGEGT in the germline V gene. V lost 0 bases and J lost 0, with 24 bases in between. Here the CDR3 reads CASSYSRGLAAGNFSGANVLTF. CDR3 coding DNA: TGTGCCAGCAGTTACTCGAGAGGTCTCGCGGCAGGGAACTTCTCTGGGGCCAACGTCCTGACTTTC.

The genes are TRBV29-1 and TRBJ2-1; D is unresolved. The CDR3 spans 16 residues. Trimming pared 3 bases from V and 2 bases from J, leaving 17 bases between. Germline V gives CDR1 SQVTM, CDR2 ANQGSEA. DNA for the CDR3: TGCAGCGTTGAGTTGGGGAAGCCTTCAACCTACAATGAGCAGTTCTTC. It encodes CSVELGKPSTYNEQFF.

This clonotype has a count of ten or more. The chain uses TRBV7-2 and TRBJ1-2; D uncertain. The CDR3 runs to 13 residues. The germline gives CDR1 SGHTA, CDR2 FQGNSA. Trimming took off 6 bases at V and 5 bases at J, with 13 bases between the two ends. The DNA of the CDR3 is TGTGCCAGCAGTTCGGGAGGCGGATATGGCTACACCTTC. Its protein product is CASSSGGGYGYTF.